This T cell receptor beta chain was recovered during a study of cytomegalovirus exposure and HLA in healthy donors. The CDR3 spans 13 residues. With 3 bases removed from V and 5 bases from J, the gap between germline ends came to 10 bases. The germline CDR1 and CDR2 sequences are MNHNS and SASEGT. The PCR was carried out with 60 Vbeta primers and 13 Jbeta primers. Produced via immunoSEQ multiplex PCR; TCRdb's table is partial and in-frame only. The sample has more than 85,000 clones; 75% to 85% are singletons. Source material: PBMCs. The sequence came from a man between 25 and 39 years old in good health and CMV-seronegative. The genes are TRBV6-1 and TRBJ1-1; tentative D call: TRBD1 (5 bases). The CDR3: CASSETEETEAFF. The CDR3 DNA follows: TGTGCCAGCAGTGAGACAGAGGAGACTGAAGCTTTCTTT.